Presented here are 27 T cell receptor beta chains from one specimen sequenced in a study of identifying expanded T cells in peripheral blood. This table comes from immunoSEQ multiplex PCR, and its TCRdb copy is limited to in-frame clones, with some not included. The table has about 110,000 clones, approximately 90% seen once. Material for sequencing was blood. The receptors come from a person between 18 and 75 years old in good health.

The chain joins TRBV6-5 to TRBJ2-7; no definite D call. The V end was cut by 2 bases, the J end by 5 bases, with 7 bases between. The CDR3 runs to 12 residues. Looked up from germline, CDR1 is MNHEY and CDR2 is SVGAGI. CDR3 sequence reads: CASSYPQDEQYF. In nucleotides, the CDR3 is TGTGCCAGCAGTTACCCCCAAGACGAGCAGTACTTC.

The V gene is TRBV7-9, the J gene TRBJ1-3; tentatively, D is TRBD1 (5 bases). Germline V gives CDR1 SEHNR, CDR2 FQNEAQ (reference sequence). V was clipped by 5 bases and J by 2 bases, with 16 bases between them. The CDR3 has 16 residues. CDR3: CASSLRERGTGNTIYF. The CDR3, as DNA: TGTGCCAGCAGCCTGCGTGAGAGGGGAACTGGAAACACCATATATTTT.

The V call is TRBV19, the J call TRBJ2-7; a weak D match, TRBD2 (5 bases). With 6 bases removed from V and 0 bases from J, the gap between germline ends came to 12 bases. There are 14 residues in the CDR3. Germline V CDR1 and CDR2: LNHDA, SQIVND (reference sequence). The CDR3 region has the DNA TGTGCCAGTAGCCGGACTGCCTTCTCCTACGAGCAGTACTTC. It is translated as CASSRTAFSYEQYF.

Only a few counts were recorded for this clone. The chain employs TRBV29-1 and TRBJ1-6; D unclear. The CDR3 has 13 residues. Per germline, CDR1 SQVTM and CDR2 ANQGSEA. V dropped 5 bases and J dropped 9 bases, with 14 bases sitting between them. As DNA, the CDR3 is TGCAGCGTTTGCACAACAGAAGGTTCACCCCTCCACTTT. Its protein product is CSVCTTEGSPLHF.

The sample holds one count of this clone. DNA of the CDR3: TGTGCCAGCATTGCAACGGCGGAGACCCAGTACTTC. It yields the protein CASIATAETQYF. The rearrangement links TRBV2 to TRBJ2-5; D remains ambiguous. The ends were cut back, 7 bases at V and 5 bases at J, with 11 bases in the middle. The V gene's germline CDR1 is SNHLY and CDR2 FYNNEI. The CDR3 is 12 residues long.

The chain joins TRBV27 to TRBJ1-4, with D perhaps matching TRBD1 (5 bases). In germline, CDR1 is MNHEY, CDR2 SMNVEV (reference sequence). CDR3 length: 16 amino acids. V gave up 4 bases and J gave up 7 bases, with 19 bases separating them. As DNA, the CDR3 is TGTGCCAGCAGTTCGCCTCAGACAGAAGAAGGTGAAAAACTGTTTTTT. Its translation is CASSSPQTEEGEKLFF.

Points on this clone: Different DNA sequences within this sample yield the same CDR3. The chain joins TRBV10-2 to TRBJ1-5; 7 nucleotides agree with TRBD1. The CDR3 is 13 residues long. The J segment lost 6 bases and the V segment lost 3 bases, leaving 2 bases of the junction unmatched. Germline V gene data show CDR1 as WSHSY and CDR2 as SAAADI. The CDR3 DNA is TGCGCCAGCAGTGAACAGGGGTCTCAGCCCCAGCATTTT. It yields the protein CASSEQGSQPQHF.

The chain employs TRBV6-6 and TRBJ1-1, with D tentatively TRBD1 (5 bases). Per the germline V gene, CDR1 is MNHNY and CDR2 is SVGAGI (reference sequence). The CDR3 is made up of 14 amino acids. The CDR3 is CAINAGGMNTEAFF. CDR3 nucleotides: TGTGCAATCAACGCGGGGGGGATGAACACTGAAGCTTTCTTT.

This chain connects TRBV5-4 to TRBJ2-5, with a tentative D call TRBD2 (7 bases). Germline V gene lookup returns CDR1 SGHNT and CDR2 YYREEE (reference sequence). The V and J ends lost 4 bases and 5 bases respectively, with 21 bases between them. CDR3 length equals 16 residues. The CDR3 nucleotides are TGTGCCAGCAGCCGATACTCTACTAGGGGGGGGGAGACCCAGTACTTC. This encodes CASSRYSTRGGETQYF. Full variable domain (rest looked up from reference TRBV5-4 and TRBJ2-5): ETGVTQSPTHLIKTRGQQVTLRCSSQSGHNTVSWYQQALGQGPQFIFQYYREEENGRGNFPPRFSGLQFPNYSSELNVNALELDDSALYLCASSRYSTRGGETQYFGPGTRLLVL.

CDR3 loop: CSVSGSRMDEKLFF. The CDR3 region has the DNA TGCAGCGTTTCGGGATCCCGGATGGATGAAAAACTGTTTTTT. This chain joins TRBV29-1 and TRBJ1-4; D unresolved. This CDR3 is built from 14 residues. V was trimmed by 5 bases and J by 6 bases, leaving 16 bases between them. The V gene's germline CDR1 is SQVTM and CDR2 ANQGSEA.

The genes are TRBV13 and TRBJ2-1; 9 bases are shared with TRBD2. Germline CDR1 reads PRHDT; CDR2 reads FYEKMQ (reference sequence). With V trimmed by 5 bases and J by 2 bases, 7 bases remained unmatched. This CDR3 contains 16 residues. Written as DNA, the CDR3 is TGTGCCAGCAGCCCCCTACGCGGGGGGGCCTACAATGAGCAGTTCTTC. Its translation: CASSPLRGGAYNEQFF.

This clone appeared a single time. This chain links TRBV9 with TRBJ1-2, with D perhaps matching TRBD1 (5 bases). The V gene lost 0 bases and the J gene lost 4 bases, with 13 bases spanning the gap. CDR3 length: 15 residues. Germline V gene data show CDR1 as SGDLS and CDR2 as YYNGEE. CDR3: CASSVGAGGVYGYTF. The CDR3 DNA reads TGTGCCAGCAGCGTAGGAGCAGGAGGGGTCTATGGCTACACCTTC.

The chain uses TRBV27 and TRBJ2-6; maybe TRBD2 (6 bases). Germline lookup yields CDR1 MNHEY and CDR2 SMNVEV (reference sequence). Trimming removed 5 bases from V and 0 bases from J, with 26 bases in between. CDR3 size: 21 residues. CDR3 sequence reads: CASSGRGRSYLFNSGANVLTF. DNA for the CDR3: TGTGCCAGCAGTGGCCGGGGGAGGAGCTACCTTTTTAACTCTGGGGCCAACGTCCTGACTTTC.

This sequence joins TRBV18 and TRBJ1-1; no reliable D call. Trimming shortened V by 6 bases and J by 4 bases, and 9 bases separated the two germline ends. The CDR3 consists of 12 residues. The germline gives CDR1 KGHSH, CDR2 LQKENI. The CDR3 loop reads CASSDRGTEAFF. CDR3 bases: TGTGCCAGCTCGGACCGGGGCACTGAAGCTTTCTTT.

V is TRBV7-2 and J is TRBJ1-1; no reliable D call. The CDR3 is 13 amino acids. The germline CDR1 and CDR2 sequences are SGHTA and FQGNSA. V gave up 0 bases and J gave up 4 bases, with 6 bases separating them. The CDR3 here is CASSLAEGTEAFF. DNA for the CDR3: TGTGCCAGCAGCTTAGCAGAGGGCACTGAAGCTTTCTTT.

CDR3 DNA sequence: TGTGCCAGCAGTGTTCCCCCCTTGTCCGAGCAGTACTTC. Translated: CASSVPPLSEQYF. The rearrangement links TRBV28 to TRBJ2-7; unclear D gene. Between the trimmed V and J ends, which lost 5 bases and 6 bases, there was a span of 14 bases. The CDR3 consists of 13 residues. Germline CDR1 MDHEN, CDR2 SYDVKM.

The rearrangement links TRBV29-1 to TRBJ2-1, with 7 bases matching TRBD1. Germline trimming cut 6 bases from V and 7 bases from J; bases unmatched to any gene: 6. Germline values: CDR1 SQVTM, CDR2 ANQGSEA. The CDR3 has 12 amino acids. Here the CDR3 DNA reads TGCAGCGTGTGGGACAGCGAGAATGAGCAGTTCTTC. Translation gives CSVWDSENEQFF.

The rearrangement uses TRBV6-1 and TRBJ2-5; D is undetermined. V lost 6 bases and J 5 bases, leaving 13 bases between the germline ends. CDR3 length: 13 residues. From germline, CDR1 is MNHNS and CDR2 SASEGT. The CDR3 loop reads CASRQGFKETQYF. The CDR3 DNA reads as TGTGCCAGCAGGCAAGGGTTTAAGGAGACCCAGTACTTC.

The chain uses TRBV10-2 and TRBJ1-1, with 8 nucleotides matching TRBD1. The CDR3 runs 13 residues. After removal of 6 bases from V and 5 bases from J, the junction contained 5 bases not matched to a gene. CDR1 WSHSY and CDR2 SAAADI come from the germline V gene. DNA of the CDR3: TGCGCCAGCAGCGCAGGGGGCGTTACTGAAGCTTTCTTT. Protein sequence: CASSAGGVTEAFF.

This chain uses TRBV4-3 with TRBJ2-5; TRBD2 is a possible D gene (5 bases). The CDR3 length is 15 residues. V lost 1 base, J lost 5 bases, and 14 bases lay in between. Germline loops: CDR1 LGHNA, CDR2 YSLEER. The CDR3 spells CASSQAHRAEETQYF. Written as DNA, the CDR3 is TGCGCCAGCAGCCAAGCACATAGAGCGGAGGAGACCCAGTACTTC.

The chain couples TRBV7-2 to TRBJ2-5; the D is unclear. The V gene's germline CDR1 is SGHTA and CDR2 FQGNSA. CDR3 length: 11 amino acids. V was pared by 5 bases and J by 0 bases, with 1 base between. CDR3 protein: CASSNQETQYF. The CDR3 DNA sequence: TGTGCCAGCAGCAACCAAGAGACCCAGTACTTC.

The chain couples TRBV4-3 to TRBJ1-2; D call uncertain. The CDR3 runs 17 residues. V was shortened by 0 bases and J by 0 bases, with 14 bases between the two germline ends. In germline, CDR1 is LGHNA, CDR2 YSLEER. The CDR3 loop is CASSQDLRVQANYGYTF. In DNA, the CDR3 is TGCGCCAGCAGCCAAGATCTCCGGGTCCAAGCTAACTATGGCTACACCTTC.

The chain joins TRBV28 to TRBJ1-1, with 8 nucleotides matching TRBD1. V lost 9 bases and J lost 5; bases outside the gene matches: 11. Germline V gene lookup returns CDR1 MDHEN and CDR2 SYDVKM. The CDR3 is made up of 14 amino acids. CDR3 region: CASRTGKRETEAFF. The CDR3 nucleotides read TGTGCCAGTAGGACAGGGAAGCGTGAAACTGAAGCTTTCTTT. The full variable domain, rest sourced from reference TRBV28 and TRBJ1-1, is DVKVTQSSRYLVKRTGEKVFLECVQDMDHENMFWYRQDPGLGLRLIYFSYDVKMKEKGDIPEGYSVSREKKERFSLILESASTNQTSMYLCASRTGKRETEAFFGQGTRLTVV.

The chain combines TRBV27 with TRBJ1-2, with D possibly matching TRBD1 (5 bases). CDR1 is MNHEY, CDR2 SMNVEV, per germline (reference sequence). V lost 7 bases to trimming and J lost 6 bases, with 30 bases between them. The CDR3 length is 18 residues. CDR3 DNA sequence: TGTGCCAGCACCAACGGGGCCGGGACCTTCCTCGGCGTTGATGGCTACACCTTC. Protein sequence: CASTNGAGTFLGVDGYTF.

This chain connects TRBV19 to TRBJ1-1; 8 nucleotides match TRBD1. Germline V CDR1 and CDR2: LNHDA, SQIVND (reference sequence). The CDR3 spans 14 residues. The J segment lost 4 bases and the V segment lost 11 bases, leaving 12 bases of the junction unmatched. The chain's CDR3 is CASDRGGGPTEAFF. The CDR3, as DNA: TGTGCCTCCGACAGGGGCGGGGGGCCCACTGAAGCTTTCTTT.

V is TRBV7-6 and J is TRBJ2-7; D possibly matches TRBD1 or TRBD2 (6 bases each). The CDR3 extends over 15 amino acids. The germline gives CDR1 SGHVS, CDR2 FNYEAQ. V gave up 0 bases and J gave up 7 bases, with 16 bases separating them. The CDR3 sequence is CASSLAGGRAGEQYF. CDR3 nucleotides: TGTGCCAGCAGCTTAGCGGGGGGCCGGGCTGGTGAGCAGTACTTC.

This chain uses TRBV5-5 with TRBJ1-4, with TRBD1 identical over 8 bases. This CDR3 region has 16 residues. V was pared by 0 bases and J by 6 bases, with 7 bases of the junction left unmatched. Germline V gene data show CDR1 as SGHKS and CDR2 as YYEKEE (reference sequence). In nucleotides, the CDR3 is TGTGCCAGCAGCTTGGTTCGGGACAGGTACGATGAAAAACTGTTTTTT. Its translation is CASSLVRDRYDEKLFF.